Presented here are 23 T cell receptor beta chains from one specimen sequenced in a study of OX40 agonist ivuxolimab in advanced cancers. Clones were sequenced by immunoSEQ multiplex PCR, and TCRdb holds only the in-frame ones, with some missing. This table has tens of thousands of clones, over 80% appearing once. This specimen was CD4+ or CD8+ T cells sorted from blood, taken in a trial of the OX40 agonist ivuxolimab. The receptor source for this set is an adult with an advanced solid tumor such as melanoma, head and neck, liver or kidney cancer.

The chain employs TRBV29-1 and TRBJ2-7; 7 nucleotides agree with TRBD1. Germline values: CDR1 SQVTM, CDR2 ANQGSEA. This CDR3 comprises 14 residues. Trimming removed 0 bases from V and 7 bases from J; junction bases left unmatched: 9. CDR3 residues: CSVEDGTDMGEQYF. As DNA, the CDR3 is TGCAGCGTTGAAGACGGGACAGACATGGGGGAGCAGTACTTC.

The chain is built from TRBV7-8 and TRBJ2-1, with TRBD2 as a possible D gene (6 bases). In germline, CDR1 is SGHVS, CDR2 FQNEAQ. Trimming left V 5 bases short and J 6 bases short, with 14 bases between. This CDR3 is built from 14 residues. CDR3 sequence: CASSRGAAGNEQFF. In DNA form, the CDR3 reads TGTGCCAGCAGCCGCGGGGCGGCGGGCAATGAGCAGTTCTTC.

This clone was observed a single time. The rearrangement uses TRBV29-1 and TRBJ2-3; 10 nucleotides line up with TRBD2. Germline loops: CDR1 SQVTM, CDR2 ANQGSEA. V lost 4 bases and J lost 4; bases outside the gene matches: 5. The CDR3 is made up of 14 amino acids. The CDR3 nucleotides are TGCAGCGTTGCGGCTAGCGGGAGACCAGATACGCAGTATTTT. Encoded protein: CSVAASGRPDTQYF.

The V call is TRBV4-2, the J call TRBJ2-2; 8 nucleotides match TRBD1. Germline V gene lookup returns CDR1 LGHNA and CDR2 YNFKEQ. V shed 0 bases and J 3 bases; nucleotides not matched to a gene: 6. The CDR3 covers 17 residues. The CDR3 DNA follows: TGTGCCAGCAGCCAAGAGAAAAGGACAGGGCACACCGGGGAGCTGTTTTTT. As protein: CASSQEKRTGHTGELFF.

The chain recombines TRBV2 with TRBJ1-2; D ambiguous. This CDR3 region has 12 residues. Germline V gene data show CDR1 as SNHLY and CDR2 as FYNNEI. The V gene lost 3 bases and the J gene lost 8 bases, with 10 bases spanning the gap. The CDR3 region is CASSDRLSGYTF. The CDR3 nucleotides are TGTGCCAGCAGTGATAGGTTAAGCGGCTACACCTTC.

CDR3 amino acids: CASSKKETQYF. The CDR3 DNA follows: TGTGCCAGTAGTAAGAAAGAGACCCAGTACTTC. The J gene is TRBJ2-5, the V gene TRBV19; no clear D. Germline assignment: CDR1 LNHDA and CDR2 SQIVND (reference sequence). The CDR3 spans 11 residues. Trimming took off 4 bases at V and 3 bases at J, with 3 bases between the two ends.

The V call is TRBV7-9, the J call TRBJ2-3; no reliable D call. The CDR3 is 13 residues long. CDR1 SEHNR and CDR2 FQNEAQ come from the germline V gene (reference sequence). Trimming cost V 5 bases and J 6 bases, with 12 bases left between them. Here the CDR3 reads CASSRPITDTQYF. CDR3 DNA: TGTGCCAGCAGCCGACCTATCACGGATACGCAGTATTTT.

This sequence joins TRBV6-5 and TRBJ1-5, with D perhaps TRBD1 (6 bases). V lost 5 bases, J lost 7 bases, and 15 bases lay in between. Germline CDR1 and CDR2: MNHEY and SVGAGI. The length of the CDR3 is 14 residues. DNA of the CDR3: TGTGCCAGCAGTCCTCGGACAGTTCGGCAGCCCCAGCATTTT. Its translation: CASSPRTVRQPQHF.

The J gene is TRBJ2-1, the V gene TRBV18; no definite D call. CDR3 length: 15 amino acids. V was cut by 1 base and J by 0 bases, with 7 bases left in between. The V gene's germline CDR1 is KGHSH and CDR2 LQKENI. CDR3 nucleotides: TGTGCCAGCTCACCACTGCGGCCCTCCTACAATGAGCAGTTCTTC. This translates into CASSPLRPSYNEQFF.

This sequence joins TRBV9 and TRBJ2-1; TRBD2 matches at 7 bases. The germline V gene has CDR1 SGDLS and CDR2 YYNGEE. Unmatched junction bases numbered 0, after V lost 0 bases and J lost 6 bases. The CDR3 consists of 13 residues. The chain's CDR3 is CASSVASGNEQFF. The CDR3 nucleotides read TGTGCCAGCAGCGTAGCTAGCGGCAATGAGCAGTTCTTC.

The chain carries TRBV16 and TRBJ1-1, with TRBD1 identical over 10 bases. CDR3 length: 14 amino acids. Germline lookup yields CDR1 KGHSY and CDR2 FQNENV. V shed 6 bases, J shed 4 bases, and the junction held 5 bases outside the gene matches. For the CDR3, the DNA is TGTGCCAGCAGTCGACAGGGGGCCGGCACTGAAGCTTTCTTT. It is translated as CASSRQGAGTEAFF.

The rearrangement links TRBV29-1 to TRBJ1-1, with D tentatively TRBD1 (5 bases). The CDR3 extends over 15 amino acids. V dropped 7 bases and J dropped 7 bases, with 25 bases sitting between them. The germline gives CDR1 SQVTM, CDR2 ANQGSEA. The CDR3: CSAVEGPGPTGEAFF. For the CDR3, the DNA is TGCAGCGCCGTAGAGGGGCCAGGGCCTACAGGTGAAGCTTTCTTT.

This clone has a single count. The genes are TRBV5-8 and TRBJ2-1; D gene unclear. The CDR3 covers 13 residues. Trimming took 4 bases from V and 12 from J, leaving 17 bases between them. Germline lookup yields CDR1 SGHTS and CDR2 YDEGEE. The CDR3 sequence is CASSPKGKTTQFF. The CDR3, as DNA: TGTGCCAGCAGCCCTAAGGGAAAGACCACGCAGTTCTTC. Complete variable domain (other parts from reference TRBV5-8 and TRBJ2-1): EAGVTQSPTHLIKTRGQQATLRCSPISGHTSVYWYQQALGLGLQFLLWYDEGEERNRGNFPPRFSGRQFPNYSSELNVNALELEDSALYLCASSPKGKTTQFFGPGTRLTVL.

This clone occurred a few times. The CDR3 coding sequence is TGCGCCAGCAGCTTGGAGGGGACCGGCAAAAACATTCAGTACTTC. Translating it yields CASSLEGTGKNIQYF. The chain combines TRBV5-1 with TRBJ2-4; the D call may be TRBD1 or TRBD2 (5 bases each). This CDR3 is 15 amino acids long. The germline V and J ends were trimmed by 0 bases and 3 bases, with 10 bases remaining between them. The V gene's germline CDR1 is SGHRS and CDR2 YFSETQ.

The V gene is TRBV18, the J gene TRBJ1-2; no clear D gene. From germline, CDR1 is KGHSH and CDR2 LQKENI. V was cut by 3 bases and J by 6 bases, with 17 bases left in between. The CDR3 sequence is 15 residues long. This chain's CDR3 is CASSPPGGGWDGYTF. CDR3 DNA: TGTGCCAGCTCACCGCCCGGTGGCGGTTGGGATGGCTACACCTTC.

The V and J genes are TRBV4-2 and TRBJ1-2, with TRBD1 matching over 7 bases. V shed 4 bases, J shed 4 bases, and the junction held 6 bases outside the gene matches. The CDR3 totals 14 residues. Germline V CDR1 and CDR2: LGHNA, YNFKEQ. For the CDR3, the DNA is TGTGCCAGCAGCCCGACAGGGAAAGTCTATGGCTACACCTTC. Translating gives CASSPTGKVYGYTF.

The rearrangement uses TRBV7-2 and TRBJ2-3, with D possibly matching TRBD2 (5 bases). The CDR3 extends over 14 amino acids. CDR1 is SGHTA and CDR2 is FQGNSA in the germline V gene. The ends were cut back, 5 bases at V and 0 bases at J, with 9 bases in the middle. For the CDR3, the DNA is TGTGCCAGCAGCACGGACTGGAGCACAGATACGCAGTATTTT. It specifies CASSTDWSTDTQYF.

DNA of the CDR3: TGTGCCAGCATTCGGGGTAGCGGGATATCTTACGAGCAGTACTTC. This codes for CASIRGSGISYEQYF. J is TRBJ2-7 and V is TRBV2; 8 bases are a match to TRBD2. Unmatched junction bases numbered 12, after V lost 7 bases and J lost 4 bases. CDR3 length: 15 amino acids. Germline CDR1 is SNHLY and CDR2 is FYNNEI.

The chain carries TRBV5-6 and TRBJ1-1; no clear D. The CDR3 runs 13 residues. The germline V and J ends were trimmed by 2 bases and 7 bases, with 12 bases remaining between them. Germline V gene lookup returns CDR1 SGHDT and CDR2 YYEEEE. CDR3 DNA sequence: TGTGCCAGCAGCTTCATCGGGAAAGGTGAAGCTTTCTTT. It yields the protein CASSFIGKGEAFF.

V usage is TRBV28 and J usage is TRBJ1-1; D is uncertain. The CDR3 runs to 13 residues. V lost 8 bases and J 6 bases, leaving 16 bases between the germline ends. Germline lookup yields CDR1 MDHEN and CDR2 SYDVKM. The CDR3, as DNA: TGTGCCAGCGGGGAATCGCCTATCCCTGAAGCTTTCTTT. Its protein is CASGESPIPEAFF.

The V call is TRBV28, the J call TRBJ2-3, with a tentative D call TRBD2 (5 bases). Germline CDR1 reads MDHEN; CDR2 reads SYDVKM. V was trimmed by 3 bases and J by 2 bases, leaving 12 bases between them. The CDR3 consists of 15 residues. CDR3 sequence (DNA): TGTGCCAGCAGTTTGACTACAACGAACACAGATACGCAGTATTTT. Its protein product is CASSLTTTNTDTQYF.

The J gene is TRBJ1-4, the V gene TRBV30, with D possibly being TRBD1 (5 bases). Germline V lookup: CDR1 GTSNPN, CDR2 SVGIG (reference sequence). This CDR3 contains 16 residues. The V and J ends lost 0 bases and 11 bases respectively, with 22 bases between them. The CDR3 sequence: CAWSVNTARGLGKLFF. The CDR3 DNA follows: TGTGCCTGGAGTGTGAATACCGCGCGGGGACTCGGGAAACTGTTTTTT.

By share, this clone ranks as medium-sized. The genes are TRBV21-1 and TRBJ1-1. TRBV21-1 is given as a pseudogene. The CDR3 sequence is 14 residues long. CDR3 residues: CASSKGAGRVEAFF. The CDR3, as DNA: TGTGCCAGCAGCAAAGGCGCAGGGCGGGTTGAAGCTTTCTTT.